This T cell receptor (beta chain) stems from a study of T cells expressing NK-cell markers. With respect to this clonotype: Its antigen is undetermined.

The germline CDR1 and CDR2 sequences are KGHDR and SFDVKD. There are 16 residues in the CDR3. With the 5' RACE reads reprocessed, TCRdb shows one record per CDR3 protein and no DNA. This listing includes 350,000 to 400,000 distinct CDR3 sequences. General study results and limits: NKG2C+ dominant clonotype frequencies in 6 or 7 donors were about 1.0-7.0% of CD8+ T cells.

This chain links TRBV24-1 with TRBJ2-4; the TRBD2 assignment by TCRdb is unverifiable without DNA. The sequenced material came from blood T cells: a sorted CD56 or NKG2C T cell subset, CD4+ or CD8+ T cells, or bulk PBMC T cells (not recorded which). The sequence was obtained from a woman aged 45-60 years in good health. The CDR3 sequence: CATSDPSSSEENIQYF.